The TCR beta chain described here comes from a study of response to subunit inactivated influenza vaccine (dated by TCRdb to the late 2010s). At the level of the whole study: To follow how T cells responded to a trivalent subunit inactivated influenza vaccine, the researchers relied on deep quantitative profiling of the T cell receptor repertoire.

Sequences MGHRA (CDR1) and YSYEKL (CDR2) are obtained from the germline V gene. There are 17 amino acids in the CDR3, from cysteine to phenylalanine inclusive. Only the CDR3 DNA is retained, 51 bases long and in frame from the first base. Germline trimming amounts to 5 bases on V and 6 bases on J, with 12 as the count of junction bases outside the gene matches. To note about this clonotype: What this receptor recognizes is not known. No much larger clonotype is one base removed from it; base qualities were not supplied.

General study outcomes and caveats: The authors suggested that each seasonal influenza vaccination may recruit only a limited number of new T cells.

Libraries were built with RT-PCR. The sequencer listed for this sample is Illumina HiSeq 2500. The raw public data were reprocessed by TCRdb itself: fastp quality trimming at Q25, MiXCR clonotype calling, in-frame beta chains only. Identical CDR3 protein sequences are pooled into one entry, listed with their most common genes and DNA. For this sample there are 500,000 to 600,000 distinct CDR3 sequences; 13% to 15% appear just once. Around 10% of the sample goes to the ten largest clones. The TCR originated in a middle-aged man who received an inactivated influenza vaccine. Donor details come from another sample of the same person, matched by shared clones. Specimen: PBMCs from blood, collected 12 days after vaccination. The rearrangement combines TRBV4-1 with TRBJ2-2, and TRBD2 aligns with 10 junction nucleotides. The nucleotide sequence is TGCGCCAGCAGCTTCGAGACGGCTAGCGGGGGTCCCGGGGAGCTGTTTTTT. Its amino acids are CASSFETASGGPGELFF.